This TCR beta chain was sequenced during a study of cytomegalovirus exposure and HLA in healthy donors. Study-wide background: Genetic ancestry analysis placed 75% to 85% of the 400 or so donors that were genotyped in the Caucasian-associated cluster.

PCR employed 60 Vbeta and 13 Jbeta primers. Measured with immunoSEQ multiplex PCR; TCRdb has only the in-frame clones, and not every one. The sample lists approximately 180,000 clones, 70% to 80% occurring once. Germline CDR1 SGHRS, CDR2 YFSETQ. CDR3 length: 17 amino acids. The V segment lost 8 bases and the J segment 1 base; nucleotides outside the gene matches: 15. Sample: PBMCs. This clonotype was obtained from a woman aged 50 to 60 in good health and CMV-seronegative. This sequence joins TRBV5-1 and TRBJ2-5; TRBD1 aligns across 9 bases. DNA of the CDR3: TGCGCCAGTGCCGCCGGGACAGGGTTATACTTCCAAGAGACCCAGTACTTC. The encoded protein is CASAAGTGLYFQETQYF. Looking up the rest from reference TRBV5-1 and TRBJ2-5 gives the full variable domain: KAGVTQTPRYLIKTRGQQVTLSCSPISGHRSVSWYQQTPGQGLQFLFEYFSETQRNKGNFPGRFSGRQFSNSRSEMNVSTLELGDSALYLCASAAGTGLYFQETQYFGPGTRLLVL.